The T cell receptor beta chain under discussion was sequenced for a study of blood T cell repertoires in COVID-19. Turning to the study itself: Sites in the United States, Italy and Spain provided acute and convalescent COVID-19 samples. Sources were T cells, B-cell-depleted T cells, or PBMCs; the material itself was cDNA or gDNA.

This CDR3 comprises 16 residues. V was shortened by 10 bases and J by 3 bases, with 19 bases between the two germline ends. Germline V gene data show CDR1 as SEHNR and CDR2 as FQNEAQ (reference sequence). Libraries were prepared by immunoSEQ multiplex PCR; TCRdb keeps only in-frame clonotypes and omits some of them. This sample carries about 300,000 clones, over 80% of them seen once, and the ten largest clones take roughly 6.1%. This receptor was identified in a woman aged 45 to 65 with COVID-19, enrolled during active disease. Specimen: peripheral blood. The chain uses TRBV7-9 and TRBJ1-6; D remains ambiguous. The CDR3 nucleotides are TGTGCCACCGATCGGGAGGGCCCGATCTATAATTCACCCCTCCACTTT. This translates into CATDREGPIYNSPLHF.